Listed here are 5 T cell receptor beta chains from one sample, sequenced in a study of cytomegalovirus exposure and HLA in healthy donors. The PCR made use of 60 Vbeta and 13 Jbeta primers. Clones were sequenced by immunoSEQ multiplex PCR, and TCRdb holds only the in-frame ones, with some missing. The data contain 160,000 or so clones, roughly four fifths of them singletons. Sequencing was performed on PBMCs. These receptor sequences come from a man aged 50 or older in good health and CMV-seropositive.

V is TRBV10-3 and J is TRBJ2-7, with a possible D match to TRBD1 (6 bases). The length of the CDR3 is 12 residues. The V and J ends lost 7 bases and 1 base respectively, with 8 bases between them. CDR1 and CDR2 from the germline V gene are ENHRY and SYGVKD. DNA for the CDR3: TGTGCCATCAAAGGACAGTCCTACGAGCAGTACTTC. This sequence encodes CAIKGQSYEQYF.

The rearrangement joins TRBV6-5 to TRBJ1-2; TRBD1 matches at 9 bases. Germline V gene lookup returns CDR1 MNHEY and CDR2 SVGAGI. V was pared by 5 bases and J by 8 bases, with 9 bases of the junction left unmatched. There are 14 residues in the CDR3. CDR3 nucleotides: TGTGCCAGCAGTCAAACAGGGGGCCCGGGAGGCTACACCTTC. Its translation: CASSQTGGPGGYTF.

The rearrangement joins TRBV4-3 to TRBJ2-5; TRBD2 might be the D (7 bases). V shed 5 bases and J shed 6 bases, with 28 bases lying between them. The germline V gene has CDR1 LGHNA and CDR2 YSLEER. The CDR3 sequence is 18 residues long. The CDR3 nucleotides are TGCGCCAGCAGCGAAGGGGGGGGTTTGGGGGGGACCGTGAAGACCCAGTACTTC. This sequence encodes CASSEGGGLGGTVKTQYF.

V usage is TRBV13 and J usage is TRBJ1-3; D possibly corresponds to TRBD1 (6 bases). CDR3 size: 15 residues. Germline-derived CDR1 and CDR2 are PRHDT and FYEKMQ (reference sequence). Trimming stripped 4 bases from V and 4 bases from J, with 14 bases between. The CDR3 DNA follows: TGTGCCAGCAGCTCGCGGCGGGGGCTAGGAAACACCATATATTTT. Its protein product is CASSSRRGLGNTIYF.

CDR3 sequence (DNA): TGTGCCTGCACCACTAATGGCGGCTACACCTTC. It is translated as CACTTNGGYTF. The chain carries TRBV7-8 and TRBJ1-2; D not certain. The CDR3 runs to 11 residues. Between the trimmed V and J ends, which lost 11 bases and 8 bases, there was a span of 15 bases. The germline V gene encodes CDR1 SGHVS and CDR2 FQNEAQ.